One sample yielded the 29 T cell receptor beta chains listed below, sequenced in a study of T-cell memory formation after mild COVID-19. TCRdb reprocessed the 5' RACE reads via MiXCR and lists one record per CDR3 protein. In the table there are about 620,000 distinct CDR3 sequences, about a sixth of which are singletons. Sequencing was carried out using PBMCs or a T cell subset sorted from them (not recorded which). These receptors originate from an adult woman who had mild COVID-19 (a few samples of this study predate the infection). Cell type and time point are not known.

The chain is built from TRBV20-1 and TRBJ2-3; 7 nucleotides line up with TRBD2. The V segment lost 3 bases and the J segment 0 bases; nucleotides outside the gene matches: 6. Germline CDR1 DFQATT, CDR2 SNEGSKA (reference sequence). The CDR3 runs 15 residues. CDR3 nucleotides: TGCAGTGCTAGTATGGCAGCGGGGAGCACAGATACGCAGTATTTT. It specifies CSASMAAGSTDTQYF.

The chain employs TRBV18 and TRBJ2-1; D perhaps matches TRBD1 (5 bases). The germline gives CDR1 KGHSH, CDR2 LQKENI. The CDR3 covers 15 residues. Deletions cut 3 bases from V and 9 bases from J, with 18 bases between. CDR3 bases: TGTGCCAGCTCACCGGCTTTGGCAGGGATAGGTGAGCAGTTCTTC. This sequence encodes CASSPALAGIGEQFF.

This clonotype was found many times. The V and J genes are TRBV7-9 and TRBJ1-1, with D possibly being TRBD1 (6 bases). Germline loops: CDR1 SEHNR, CDR2 FQNEAQ (reference sequence). The CDR3 consists of 16 residues. Between the trimmed V and J ends, which lost 7 bases and 5 bases, there was a span of 23 bases. This chain's CDR3 is CASNPTRGGGKTEAFF. The CDR3 DNA reads as TGTGCCAGCAACCCGACCCGAGGGGGTGGTAAAACTGAAGCTTTCTTT.

There are a few counts of this clonotype. This sequence joins TRBV7-2 and TRBJ2-7; perhaps D is TRBD1 or TRBD2 (5 bases each). V shed 5 bases and J shed 6 bases, with 11 bases lying between them. Per germline, CDR1 SGHTA and CDR2 FQGNSA. This CDR3 contains 12 residues. The CDR3, as DNA: TGTGCCAGCAGCGGGGGACGGGGCGAGCAGTACTTC. Amino acid sequence: CASSGGRGEQYF.

The sample holds one count of this clonotype. This sequence joins TRBV4-2 and TRBJ2-5; D call uncertain. The CDR3 is 13 amino acids. Between the trimmed V and J ends, which lost 4 bases and 0 bases, there was a span of 6 bases. CDR1 and CDR2 (germline): LGHNA, YNFKEQ. CDR3 DNA: TGTGCCAGCAGCCTCTTTTACCAAGAGACCCAGTACTTC. It encodes CASSLFYQETQYF.

The chain combines TRBV7-2 with TRBJ2-1, with 11 positions matching TRBD1. This CDR3 is built from 17 residues. V shed 3 bases and J 15 bases; nucleotides not matched to a gene: 19. Germline V gene lookup returns CDR1 SGHTA and CDR2 FQGNSA. The CDR3 reads CASSFGVLRTGGSVPFF. The CDR3 nucleotides read TGTGCCAGCAGCTTCGGAGTACTAAGGACAGGGGGCTCGGTGCCGTTCTTC.

V gene TRBV18 combines with J gene TRBJ1-4; TRBD1 agrees at 9 bases. This CDR3 spans 14 amino acids. V trimming: 6 bases; J trimming: 8 bases; junction bases outside the gene matches: 7. CDR1 and CDR2 from the germline V gene are KGHSH and LQKENI. The CDR3: CASSLDRGGEKLFF. CDR3 in DNA: TGTGCCAGCTCTCTGGACAGGGGTGGCGAAAAACTGTTTTTT.

This clonotype was recorded a few times. The chain carries TRBV29-1 and TRBJ2-5; the match to TRBD1 covers 7 bases. V gave up 7 bases and J gave up 4 bases; unmatched junction bases: 12. This CDR3 is built from 14 residues. Germline V gene lookup returns CDR1 SQVTM and CDR2 ANQGSEA. The CDR3 region has the DNA TGCAGCGCACCTGTGGGGGCAGGGGGAGAGACCCAGTACTTC. Its translation: CSAPVGAGGETQYF.

This clonotype was observed a few times. J is TRBJ2-6 and V is TRBV12-3 or TRBV12-4; no reliable D call. Trimming took 6 bases from V and 4 from J, leaving 16 bases between them. The CDR3 covers 16 residues. The CDR3 sequence is CASSPLVTAGANVLTF. The CDR3 DNA sequence: TGTGCCAGCAGCCCTTTAGTTACAGCCGGGGCCAACGTCCTGACTTTC.

This clonotype was detected only a few times. This rearrangement joins TRBV7-2 to TRBJ2-1, with 8 bases lining up with TRBD2. Losses at the gene ends were 5 bases for V and 0 bases for J; bases not matched to a gene: 3. The length of the CDR3 is 15 residues. In germline, CDR1 is SGHTA, CDR2 FQGNSA. CDR3 sequence reads: CASSVSGASYNEQFF. The CDR3 nucleotides read TGTGCCAGCAGCGTTAGCGGGGCCTCCTACAATGAGCAGTTCTTC.

This chain links TRBV25-1 with TRBJ2-1; 8 nucleotides match TRBD1. CDR3 length: 13 amino acids. V lost 1 base, J lost 7 bases, and 0 bases stayed unmatched. CDR1 and CDR2 (germline): MGHDK, SYGVNS. The DNA of the CDR3 is TGTGCCAGCAGTGAATGGACAGGGAATGAGCAGTTCTTC. Protein: CASSEWTGNEQFF.

The rearrangement uses TRBV20-1 and TRBJ2-5; 9 bases are shared with TRBD2. This CDR3 region has 16 residues. The V gene's germline CDR1 is DFQATT and CDR2 SNEGSKA (reference sequence). V shed 4 bases and J 0 bases; nucleotides not matched to a gene: 9. CDR3 residues: CSAIAGALRYQETQYF. The CDR3 nucleotides read TGCAGTGCTATAGCGGGAGCTCTCAGGTACCAAGAGACCCAGTACTTC.

The chain combines TRBV11-3 with TRBJ2-1; 8 bases align to TRBD2. In germline, CDR1 is SGHNT, CDR2 YENEEA. V was pared by 6 bases and J by 8 bases, with 12 bases of the junction left unmatched. The CDR3 is 15 residues long. The CDR3 region is CASRGIGGAVDEQFF. The DNA of the CDR3 is TGTGCCAGCAGGGGGATCGGGGGGGCAGTCGATGAGCAGTTCTTC.

The gene calls are TRBV7-2 and TRBJ1-5; D perhaps matches TRBD1 (6 bases). V gave up 1 base and J gave up 5 bases, with 12 bases separating them. CDR3 length equals 15 residues. Germline values: CDR1 SGHTA, CDR2 FQGNSA. The CDR3 DNA follows: TGTGCCAGCAGCTTAGGCCAGGGGCCTTATCAGCCCCAGCATTTT. Amino acids: CASSLGQGPYQPQHF.

This clonotype was seen a few times. The rearrangement links TRBV5-1 to TRBJ1-1, with 7 bases matching TRBD1. The CDR3 has 14 residues. Per germline, CDR1 SGHRS and CDR2 YFSETQ. V lost 3 bases to trimming and J lost 4 bases; unmatched junction nucleotides: 6. CDR3 region: CASSSGTEGTEAFF. The CDR3 DNA reads as TGCGCCAGCAGCTCCGGGACAGAGGGCACTGAAGCTTTCTTT.

V gene TRBV30 combines with J gene TRBJ2-7; no firm D call. The germline CDR1 and CDR2 sequences are GTSNPN and SVGIG (reference sequence). The CDR3 totals 13 residues. V gave up 1 base and J gave up 1 base, with 8 bases separating them. This CDR3 is CAWSGTVSYEQYF. The CDR3 DNA reads TGTGCCTGGAGTGGGACCGTGTCCTACGAGCAGTACTTC.

This clonotype came up a few times. CDR3 nucleotides: TGCAGTGCTAGCTTACTTTTCTACAATGAGCAGTTCTTC. It is translated as CSASLLFYNEQFF. The chain joins TRBV20-1 to TRBJ2-1; D unresolved. The germline V gene encodes CDR1 DFQATT and CDR2 SNEGSKA (reference sequence). The CDR3 extends over 13 amino acids. V lost 3 bases and J 3 bases, leaving 9 bases between the germline ends.

The chain couples TRBV7-2 to TRBJ2-3; perhaps D is TRBD1 or TRBD2 (6 bases each). Per the germline V gene, CDR1 is SGHTA and CDR2 is FQGNSA. Trimming pared 5 bases from V and 2 bases from J, leaving 14 bases between. The CDR3 loop spans 15 amino acids. In nucleotides, the CDR3 is TGTGCCAGCAGCCCGAGGAGGGGGGCCACAGATACGCAGTATTTT. Amino acid sequence: CASSPRRGATDTQYF.

This clonotype was counted at least ten times. DNA of the CDR3: TGTGCCAGCAGCGCTGGGTGGGGACAGTCCTCCTACAATGAGCAGTTCTTC. It yields the protein CASSAGWGQSSYNEQFF. The genes are TRBV27 and TRBJ2-1; TRBD1 aligns across 7 bases. Germline V CDR1 and CDR2: MNHEY, SMNVEV (reference sequence). After removal of 6 bases from V and 0 bases from J, the junction contained 11 bases not matched to a gene. The CDR3 extends over 17 amino acids.

The chain has TRBV5-1 and TRBJ2-3; TRBD2 matches 10 bases. The CDR3 sequence is 20 residues long. CDR1 and CDR2 from the germline V gene are SGHRS and YFSETQ. V trimming: 1 base; J trimming: 3 bases; junction bases outside the gene matches: 17. CDR3 bases: TGCGCCAGCAGCTTGTTCCCAGACACGAGCGGGGGGGGAGAGACAGATACGCAGTATTTT. Its protein is CASSLFPDTSGGGETDTQYF.

CDR3 bases: TGTGCCAGCAGCCCAGGTCAGGTCGGACAGGGGGCGACCTCCTACGAGCAGTACTTC. Translation gives CASSPGQVGQGATSYEQYF. The chain uses TRBV4-2 and TRBJ2-7, with TRBD1 identical over 11 bases. The CDR3 consists of 19 residues. Germline V gives CDR1 LGHNA, CDR2 YNFKEQ. V was clipped by 4 bases and J by 0 bases; unmatched bases: 14.

V and J are TRBV3-1 and TRBJ1-5, with a weak D call TRBD1 (6 bases). The V gene lost 0 bases and the J gene lost 4 bases, with 16 bases spanning the gap. Germline CDR1 reads LGHDT; CDR2 reads YNNKEL (reference sequence). The CDR3 length is 17 residues. The CDR3 DNA follows: TGTGCCAGCAGCCAAGACAGTGTCGGGGGCAATAATCAGCCCCAGCATTTT. This encodes CASSQDSVGGNNQPQHF.

This clonotype was observed a handful of times. The V gene is TRBV5-1, the J gene TRBJ1-1; TRBD1 aligns across 9 bases. Germline lookup yields CDR1 SGHRS and CDR2 YFSETQ. CDR3 length equals 18 residues. With 1 base clipped from V and 4 bases from J, the junction kept 14 bases outside the gene matches. The CDR3 bases are TGCGCCAGCAGCTTGACCATCGGCAGCTGGACAGGGGCCACTGAAGCTTTCTTT. Translated: CASSLTIGSWTGATEAFF.

This clonotype has more than one count but fewer than ten. The chain carries TRBV4-1 and TRBJ2-7; no firm D call. This CDR3 contains 14 residues. Germline assignment: CDR1 MGHRA and CDR2 YSYEKL. Trimming cost V 1 base and J 3 bases, with 10 bases left between them. The CDR3 bases are TGCGCCAGCAGCCAAGTAGTCCAGAGCTACGAGCAGTACTTC. This gives the protein CASSQVVQSYEQYF.

This clonotype was counted between two and nine times. The J gene is TRBJ2-1, the V gene TRBV20-1; maybe TRBD2 (5 bases). Trimming shortened V by 0 bases and J by 5 bases, and 20 bases separated the two germline ends. Germline CDR1 DFQATT, CDR2 SNEGSKA (reference sequence). The CDR3 contains 17 residues. The CDR3 sequence: CSARDLVRAADDNEQFF. CDR3 sequence (DNA): TGCAGTGCTAGAGATCTGGTAAGAGCGGCAGATGACAATGAGCAGTTCTTC.

The chain couples TRBV3-1 to TRBJ2-7, with D possibly being TRBD1 (5 bases). The V gene lost 5 bases and the J gene lost 3 bases, with 14 bases spanning the gap. Germline V gene data show CDR1 as LGHDT and CDR2 as YNNKEL (reference sequence). The CDR3 covers 14 residues. CDR3 nucleotide sequence: TGTGCCAGCAGCACTGCCGACAGCGTCTACGAGCAGTACTTC. Its protein product is CASSTADSVYEQYF.

The CDR3 DNA reads TGCAGTGCTAGAGATTGGGTGGCGGGAGATAGGGAGCAGTACTTC. This sequence encodes CSARDWVAGDREQYF. This chain joins TRBV20-1 and TRBJ2-7, with 7 bases lining up with TRBD2. Germline V gene sequence: CDR1 DFQATT, CDR2 SNEGSKA (reference sequence). V trimming: 0 bases; J trimming: 7 bases; junction bases outside the gene matches: 12. The CDR3 consists of 15 residues.

The V and J genes are TRBV12-3 or TRBV12-4 and TRBJ2-3; 14 bases match TRBD2. The CDR3 has 16 amino acids. V trimming: 5 bases; J trimming: 2 bases; junction bases outside the gene matches: 3. CDR3 residues: CASSPGLAGDTDTQYF. For the CDR3, the DNA is TGTGCCAGCAGTCCGGGACTAGCGGGAGACACAGATACGCAGTATTTT.

This clonotype was seen a handful of times. The V call is TRBV19, the J call TRBJ1-5; TRBD1 might be the D (6 bases). The V gene lost 3 bases and the J gene lost 4 bases, with 13 bases spanning the gap. Germline-derived CDR1 and CDR2 are LNHDA and SQIVND (reference sequence). The CDR3 is 15 residues long. CDR3 loop: CASSITGLGNQPQHF. The CDR3 DNA reads as TGTGCCAGTAGTATCACAGGGTTGGGGAATCAGCCCCAGCATTTT.